This T cell receptor (beta chain) is drawn from a study of shared clonotypes between healthy human individuals. Broader study findings: Sorted-subset sequencing was shown by rarefaction to be incomplete despite large depth.

Germline assignment: CDR1 MDHEN and CDR2 SYDVKM. The V end was cut by 3 bases, the J end by 2 bases, with 13 bases between. There are 15 residues in the CDR3. For sorted subsets, 150 to 200 ng DNA per replicate equaled approximately 32,000 T cell genomes. Only in-frame clones appear in the TCRdb table, and some are missing; sequencing was by immunoSEQ multiplex PCR. The sample has 1,100,000 or so clones, around 82% seen once. Points on this clone: Its antigen is currently unknown.

The receptor was derived from a man between 18 and 35 years old in good health. Some clones in this sample may be carry-over from other donors' samples. The source material was memory CD4+ T cells from PBMCs. The subset is: CD45RA-negative fraction. This chain links TRBV28 with TRBJ2-5; D remains unclear. The CDR3 loop is CASSLYRQYQETQYF. The CDR3 coding sequence is TGTGCCAGCAGTTTGTATCGGCAGTATCAAGAGACCCAGTACTTC.